The T cell receptor beta chain described here comes from a study of OX40 agonist ivuxolimab in advanced cancers. Germline CDR1 is LGHNA and CDR2 is YSLEER. Trimming pared 0 bases from V and 0 bases from J, leaving 15 bases between. This CDR3 has 17 amino acids. Study conclusions and caveats: Some nonresponders likewise displayed low normalized T-cell clonal expansion.

Assay: immunoSEQ multiplex PCR; the TCRdb copy retains only in-frame clones and omits some. The data show 77,000 or so clones, with around nine tenths seen just once and 0.43% held by the top ten. To note about this clone: The antigen is undetermined.

This TCR was sampled from an adult with an advanced solid tumor such as melanoma, head and neck, liver or kidney cancer. V gene TRBV4-3 combines with J gene TRBJ2-7, with D possibly TRBD1 on 5 matching bases. Material: CD4+ or CD8+ T cells sorted from blood, obtained in a trial of the OX40 agonist ivuxolimab. CDR3 region: CASSQERSGPISYEQYF. As DNA, the CDR3 is TGCGCCAGCAGCCAAGAGCGATCAGGGCCGATCTCCTACGAGCAGTACTTC.